Presented here are 2 T cell receptor beta chains from one specimen sequenced in a study of read filtering for tumor transcriptome and immune sequencing. This library used roughly 0.4 ug RNA and molecular barcoded adaptors spanning alpha/delta and beta/gamma chains. TCRdb processed the reads anew with MiXCR; each CDR3 protein has one entry. The profile shows approximately 90,000 distinct CDR3 sequences, more than 9% of them singletons. The source material was a population of CD138-negative cells sorted from bone marrow. The receptors shown here come from a donor aged 40 or older with multiple myeloma.

This clonotype was observed many times. This chain uses TRBV6-2 or TRBV6-3 with TRBJ2-2; 8 bases fit TRBD1. Looked up from germline, CDR1 is MNHEY and CDR2 is SVGEGT. The CDR3 spans 15 residues. V gave up 6 bases and J gave up 4 bases; unmatched junction bases: 7. The CDR3 sequence: CASRSQGAGTGELFF. CDR3 coding DNA: TGTGCCAGCAGATCCCAGGGGGCCGGCACCGGGGAGCTGTTTTTT.

As regards this clonotype: A junction boundary mismatches the germline segment, possibly from a read error. The chain joins TRBV7-2 to TRBJ1-4, with a weak D call TRBD1 (5 bases). The CDR3 spans 15 residues. Germline CDR1 and CDR2: SGHTA and FQGNSA. The CDR3 sequence: CASSLGGATNEKRFF. In DNA form, the CDR3 reads TGTGCCAGCAGCCTCGGGGGAGCAACTAATGAAAAACGGTTTTTT.